Following are 32 T cell receptor beta chains from one sample sequenced in a study of cytomegalovirus exposure and HLA in healthy donors. Primers for the PCR totalled 60 Vbeta and 13 Jbeta. TCRdb keeps only in-frame clones here, not all; method: immunoSEQ multiplex PCR. The data hold about 140,000 clones, with around four fifths observed a single time. Sequences were obtained from PBMCs. These receptors came from a woman aged 40 to 50 in good health and CMV-seronegative.

The V call is TRBV6-1, the J call TRBJ1-1, with D hard to call. The CDR3 is 11 amino acids. CDR1 is MNHNS and CDR2 is SASEGT in the germline V gene. Trimming left V 2 bases short and J 8 bases short, with 6 bases between. DNA for the CDR3: TGTGCCAGCAGTGAAACAAGAGAAGCTTTCTTT. It codes for CASSETREAFF.

The J gene is TRBJ1-1, the V gene TRBV19; D is possibly TRBD1 (5 bases). V shed 4 bases and J shed 3 bases, with 12 bases lying between them. The CDR3 spans 14 residues. The V gene's germline CDR1 is LNHDA and CDR2 SQIVND (reference sequence). CDR3 sequence (DNA): TGTGCCAGTAGTAACCCCTGGGGGGACACTGAAGCTTTCTTT. Protein sequence: CASSNPWGDTEAFF.

The J gene is TRBJ1-5, the V gene TRBV2, with D possibly being TRBD1 (6 bases). Trimming pared 4 bases from V and 0 bases from J, leaving 16 bases between. CDR1 and CDR2 (germline): SNHLY, FYNNEI. The CDR3 covers 17 residues. CDR3 protein: CASSVRGPFYSNQPQHF. As DNA, the CDR3 is TGTGCCAGCAGTGTCAGGGGTCCGTTTTATAGCAATCAGCCCCAGCATTTT.

This clone was seen once. The rearrangement links TRBV2 to TRBJ2-5, with D hard to call. Per germline, CDR1 SNHLY and CDR2 FYNNEI. The CDR3 has 14 amino acids. The V and J ends lost 2 bases and 2 bases respectively, with 9 bases between them. The CDR3 DNA follows: TGTGCCAGCAGTGAAACACCGCCACAAGAGACCCAGTACTTC. Amino acids: CASSETPPQETQYF. Combining the CDR3 with reference TRBV2 and TRBJ2-5 gives the whole variable domain EPEVTQTPSHQVTQMGQEVILRCVPISNHLYFYWYRQILGQKVEFLVSFYNNEISEKSEIFDDQFSVERPDGSNFTLKIRSTKLEDSAMYFCASSETPPQETQYFGPGTRLLVL.

This clone was recorded a few times. CDR3 loop: CASSLGAGGRGRYTF. Written as DNA, the CDR3 is TGTGCCAGCAGCTTAGGGGCGGGGGGTAGGGGGCGCTACACCTTC. The chain has TRBV7-8 and TRBJ1-2, with 7 nucleotides matching TRBD1. CDR3 length equals 15 residues. Germline CDR1 is SGHVS and CDR2 is FQNEAQ. The ends lost 1 base at V and 9 bases at J; junction bases unmatched: 11.

This chain connects TRBV7-8 to TRBJ1-1, with D tentatively TRBD1 (6 bases). The CDR3 extends over 12 amino acids. V gave up 1 base and J gave up 11 bases, with 11 bases separating them. Germline CDR1 is SGHVS and CDR2 is FQNEAQ. CDR3 protein: CASSLGRGQAFF. The CDR3 DNA reads TGTGCCAGCAGCTTAGGCAGGGGCCAGGCTTTCTTT.

This clone was counted a single time. The chain recombines TRBV5-1 with TRBJ1-1; D not certain. V lost 4 bases, J lost 5 bases, and 6 bases lay in between. Germline V gene lookup returns CDR1 SGHRS and CDR2 YFSETQ. CDR3 length: 11 amino acids. The CDR3 region is CASSAGTEAFF. CDR3 nucleotide sequence: TGCGCCAGCAGCGCGGGGACTGAAGCTTTCTTT.

This sequence joins TRBV19 and TRBJ2-1, with D possibly matching TRBD2 (5 bases). Germline CDR1 reads LNHDA; CDR2 reads SQIVND (reference sequence). Deletions cut 3 bases from V and 9 bases from J, with 15 bases between. The CDR3 is made up of 14 amino acids. The CDR3 DNA reads as TGTGCCAGTAGTATGTTACTAGGTTACGGTGAGCAGTTCTTC. This sequence encodes CASSMLLGYGEQFF.

The rearrangement joins TRBV2 to TRBJ1-2; possibly TRBD1 for D (6 bases). This CDR3 has 13 amino acids. Trimming left V 5 bases short and J 4 bases short, with 11 bases between. The germline V gene encodes CDR1 SNHLY and CDR2 FYNNEI. The CDR3 reads CASSSGDVYGYTF. As DNA, the CDR3 is TGTGCCAGCAGTTCAGGGGACGTCTATGGCTACACCTTC.

The genes are TRBV4-1 and TRBJ1-4; weak D call: TRBD1 (6 bases). This CDR3 has 13 residues. Germline values: CDR1 MGHRA, CDR2 YSYEKL. Trimming cost V 4 bases and J 12 bases, with 15 bases left between them. CDR3 protein: CASSPRTEKELFF. The CDR3 DNA sequence: TGCGCCAGCAGCCCCCGGACAGAGAAGGAACTGTTTTTT.

Only one count was recorded for this clone. The chain uses TRBV5-6 and TRBJ2-3; D remains unclear. Germline loops: CDR1 SGHDT, CDR2 YYEEEE. The germline V and J ends were trimmed by 0 bases and 2 bases, with 7 bases remaining between them. The CDR3 totals 14 residues. CDR3 amino acids: CASSLVSDTDTQYF. DNA for the CDR3: TGTGCCAGCAGCTTGGTGTCAGACACAGATACGCAGTATTTT.

This clone has just one count. The V gene is TRBV7-9, the J gene TRBJ1-3, with a weak D call TRBD1 (5 bases). The CDR3 spans 13 residues. CDR1 and CDR2 (germline): SEHNR, FQNEAQ (reference sequence). The V end was cut by 1 base, the J end by 8 bases, with 9 bases between. The CDR3 loop reads CASSLVQGYTIYF. The CDR3 nucleotides read TGTGCCAGCAGCTTAGTTCAGGGATACACCATATATTTT.

The chain has TRBV28 and TRBJ2-7; 9 nucleotides line up with TRBD1. V lost 6 bases, J lost 2 bases, and 8 bases stayed unmatched. This CDR3 has 15 amino acids. CDR1 and CDR2 from the germline V gene are MDHEN and SYDVKM. CDR3 sequence (DNA): TGTGCCAGCAGACCAGAAGGGACAGGGACCTACGAGCAGTACTTC. It specifies CASRPEGTGTYEQYF.

The chain uses TRBV29-1 and TRBJ2-5; a weak D match, TRBD2 (6 bases). Trimming pared 7 bases from V and 5 bases from J, leaving 26 bases between. CDR1 SQVTM and CDR2 ANQGSEA come from the germline V gene. The CDR3 loop spans 16 amino acids. The DNA of the CDR3 is TGCAGCGCCATGGGGGGAAAAGAGCTTGGAGGGGAGACCCAGTACTTC. Protein: CSAMGGKELGGETQYF.

The chain carries TRBV6-5 and TRBJ1-2, with D perhaps matching TRBD1 (6 bases). CDR1 and CDR2 (germline): MNHEY, SVGAGI. V lost 9 bases and J lost 4, with 12 bases in between. This CDR3 spans 12 amino acids. This CDR3 is CASQDRLYGYTF. CDR3 in DNA: TGTGCCAGTCAAGACAGGCTCTATGGCTACACCTTC.

V is TRBV25-1 and J is TRBJ1-2; tentatively, D is TRBD1 (5 bases). V lost 0 bases, J lost 8 bases, and 10 bases lay in between. CDR1 and CDR2 from the germline V gene are MGHDK and SYGVNS. This CDR3 has 13 residues. CDR3 nucleotide sequence: TGTGCCAGCAGTGAATACGACAGCGCCGGCTACACCTTC. This gives the protein CASSEYDSAGYTF.

The chain carries TRBV5-1 and TRBJ1-4; D is possibly TRBD1 (5 bases). Trimming stripped 8 bases from V and 5 bases from J, with 13 bases between. The length of the CDR3 is 13 residues. CDR1 and CDR2 (germline): SGHRS, YFSETQ. CDR3 bases: TGCGCCAGTTCGTCGGGGGGGAATGAAAAACTGTTTTTT. Translation gives CASSSGGNEKLFF.

The sample holds a few counts of this clone. The gene calls are TRBV5-4 and TRBJ2-5; TRBD1 matches at 10 bases. From germline, CDR1 is SGHNT and CDR2 YYREEE (reference sequence). CDR3 length: 13 residues. The junction had 6 bases not matched to a gene; V was cut back by 9 bases and J by 4 bases. CDR3 residues: CATSGQGRETQYF. CDR3 DNA sequence: TGTGCCACCTCGGGACAGGGGAGAGAGACCCAGTACTTC.

This clone appeared a single time. This could be a read error, since a much larger clone is one nucleotide away. The V call is TRBV11-2, the J call TRBJ1-1, with 9 nucleotides matching TRBD1. Germline CDR1 SGHAT, CDR2 FQNNGV. The CDR3 totals 13 residues. The trim removed 5 bases at V and 4 bases at J, leaving 2 bases unmatched. CDR3 amino acids: CASSPDRGTEAFF. The CDR3 DNA sequence: TGTGCCAGCAGCCCGGACAGGGGCACTGAAGCTTTCTTT.

The chain carries TRBV30 and TRBJ1-6; D perhaps matches TRBD1 (6 bases). Germline CDR1 and CDR2: GTSNPN and SVGIG (reference sequence). Trimming cost V 8 bases and J 8 bases, with 19 bases left between them. This CDR3 contains 14 residues. The CDR3 spells CASDRRSWDSPLHF. In nucleotides, the CDR3 is TGTGCCAGCGACAGGCGATCCTGGGATTCACCCCTCCACTTT. The variable domain in full, completed from reference TRBV30 and TRBJ1-6, reads SQTIHQWPATLVQPVGSPLSLECTVEGTSNPNLYWYRQAAGRGLQLLFYSVGIGQISSEVPQNLSASRPQDRQFILSSKKLLLSDSGFYLCASDRRSWDSPLHFGNGTRLTVT.

The chain recombines TRBV5-1 with TRBJ2-3, with 8 bases lining up with TRBD2. V dropped 5 bases and J dropped 6; count of bases not matched to a gene: 8. The germline V gene encodes CDR1 SGHRS and CDR2 YFSETQ. The CDR3 covers 14 residues. The CDR3 protein is CASSNVPSGDTQYF. In DNA, the CDR3 is TGCGCCAGCAGTAATGTCCCTAGCGGGGATACGCAGTATTTT.

CDR3 residues: CASSGNRDRVRTGELFF. The CDR3 DNA follows: TGTGCCAGCAGTGGTAACCGGGACAGGGTTCGTACCGGGGAGCTGTTTTTT. This chain joins TRBV27 and TRBJ2-2; the match to TRBD1 covers 9 bases. This CDR3 has 17 residues. With 5 bases clipped from V and 5 bases from J, the junction kept 12 bases outside the gene matches. Germline V lookup: CDR1 MNHEY, CDR2 SMNVEV (reference sequence).

This clone was seen a handful of times. The CDR3 DNA follows: TGCAGCGTCCCCTGGGCCGGGGTAGCTGAAGCTTTCTTT. Protein: CSVPWAGVAEAFF. This chain uses TRBV29-1 with TRBJ1-1; D not certain. V dropped 6 bases and J dropped 6 bases, with 17 bases sitting between them. This CDR3 has 13 amino acids. CDR1 and CDR2 from the germline V gene are SQVTM and ANQGSEA.

This clone appeared once. The chain employs TRBV11-3 and TRBJ2-5, with D possibly being TRBD1 (5 bases). Germline lookup yields CDR1 SGHNT and CDR2 YENEEA. V gave up 1 base and J gave up 3 bases, with 12 bases separating them. This CDR3 contains 15 residues. The chain's CDR3 is CASSLGTTAEETQYF. In DNA form, the CDR3 reads TGTGCCAGCAGCTTAGGAACGACAGCAGAAGAGACCCAGTACTTC.

The chain links TRBV27 to TRBJ1-5, with 10 bases matching TRBD1. CDR3 size: 16 residues. The germline V gene encodes CDR1 MNHEY and CDR2 SMNVEV (reference sequence). V was clipped by 5 bases and J by 0 bases; unmatched bases: 4. CDR3 coding DNA: TGTGCCAGCAGTCTAAGGACAGGGGGTAGCAATCAGCCCCAGCATTTT. Translating gives CASSLRTGGSNQPQHF.

This clone has a single count. The V gene is TRBV10-2, the J gene TRBJ1-5; D not certain. Germline V CDR1 and CDR2: WSHSY, SAAADI. This CDR3 is 14 amino acids long. The V end lost 7 bases, the J end lost 7 bases, and 17 bases lay between the germline ends. This CDR3 reads CASKEGGYGQPQHF. The CDR3 DNA reads TGCGCCAGCAAAGAGGGAGGGTACGGACAGCCCCAGCATTTT.

This clone was detected only a few times. This chain connects TRBV10-2 to TRBJ1-1; possibly TRBD1 for D (6 bases). Deletions cut 8 bases from V and 8 bases from J, with 21 bases between. The CDR3 has 14 residues. Germline CDR1 and CDR2: WSHSY and SAAADI. CDR3 sequence: CASAGLSGAGEAFF. Here the CDR3 DNA reads TGCGCCAGCGCCGGACTTTCAGGGGCGGGCGAAGCTTTCTTT.

The chain is built from TRBV5-8 and TRBJ2-5, with D possibly TRBD2 on 5 matching bases. Germline loops: CDR1 SGHTS, CDR2 YDEGEE. CDR3 length: 13 residues. V lost 1 base and J lost 5, with 9 bases in between. CDR3 nucleotides: TGTGCCAGCAGCTTGTTCTCGGGGGAGACCCAGTACTTC. Translating it yields CASSLFSGETQYF.

The chain carries TRBV28 and TRBJ2-7; 9 bases are shared with TRBD2. The germline V gene has CDR1 MDHEN and CDR2 SYDVKM. Trimming removed 2 bases from V and 4 bases from J; junction bases left unmatched: 15. The CDR3 totals 18 residues. DNA for the CDR3: TGTGCCAGCAGTTTAAAATTGGGCGGGGGGGACTTCTCATACGAGCAGTACTTC. Protein: CASSLKLGGGDFSYEQYF. Drawing the rest from reference TRBV28 and TRBJ2-7, the complete variable domain is DVKVTQSSRYLVKRTGEKVFLECVQDMDHENMFWYRQDPGLGLRLIYFSYDVKMKEKGDIPEGYSVSREKKERFSLILESASTNQTSMYLCASSLKLGGGDFSYEQYFGPGTRLTVT.

The rearrangement uses TRBV5-4 and TRBJ1-4, with 8 bases identical to TRBD1. The CDR3 is made up of 15 amino acids. Germline lookup yields CDR1 SGHNT and CDR2 YYREEE (reference sequence). J was trimmed by 5 bases and V by 4 bases; bases with no gene match: 7. The CDR3: CASSQEDRANEKLFF. CDR3 nucleotides: TGTGCCAGCAGCCAAGAGGACAGGGCGAATGAAAAACTGTTTTTT.

The chain recombines TRBV12-5 with TRBJ1-2, with D uncertain. The CDR3 is 13 residues long. Germline V gives CDR1 LGHNT, CDR2 FRNRAP. V gave up 6 bases and J gave up 8 bases, with 16 bases separating them. DNA for the CDR3: TGTGCTAGTGGCATCGACGGACTTTGGGGCTACACCTTC. This encodes CASGIDGLWGYTF. Full variable domain (outside the CDR3, taken from reference TRBV12-5 and TRBJ1-2): DARVTQTPRHKVTEMGQEVTMRCQPILGHNTVFWYRQTMMQGLELLAYFRNRAPLDDSGMPKDRFSAEMPDATLATLKIQPSEPRDSAVYFCASGIDGLWGYTFGSGTRLTVV.

The chain is built from TRBV6-4 and TRBJ2-3; D is possibly TRBD1 (5 bases). The V end lost 2 bases, the J end lost 6 bases, and 9 bases lay between the germline ends. Germline assignment: CDR1 MRHNA and CDR2 SNTAGT. The CDR3 has 13 amino acids. The DNA of the CDR3 is TGTGCCAGCAGTGACGAGACAGAGGATACGCAGTATTTT. This encodes CASSDETEDTQYF.